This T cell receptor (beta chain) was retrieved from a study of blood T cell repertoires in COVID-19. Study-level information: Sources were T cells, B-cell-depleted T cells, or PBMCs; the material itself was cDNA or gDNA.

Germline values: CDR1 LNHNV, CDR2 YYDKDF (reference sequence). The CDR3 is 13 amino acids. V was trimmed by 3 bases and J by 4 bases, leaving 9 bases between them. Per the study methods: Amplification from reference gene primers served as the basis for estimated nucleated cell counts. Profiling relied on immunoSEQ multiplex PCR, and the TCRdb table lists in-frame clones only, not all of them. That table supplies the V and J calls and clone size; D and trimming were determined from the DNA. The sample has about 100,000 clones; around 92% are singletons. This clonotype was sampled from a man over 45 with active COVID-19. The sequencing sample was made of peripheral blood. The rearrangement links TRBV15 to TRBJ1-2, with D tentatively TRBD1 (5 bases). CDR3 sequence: CATSSERGYGYTF. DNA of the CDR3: TGTGCCACCAGCAGCGAAAGGGGCTATGGCTACACCTTC. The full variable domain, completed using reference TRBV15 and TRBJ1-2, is DAMVIQNPRYQVTQFGKPVTLSCSQTLNHNVMYWYQQKSSQAPKLLFHYYDKDFNNEADTPDNFQSRRPNTSFCFLDIRSPGLGDTAMYLCATSSERGYGYTFGSGTRLTVV.